These 9 T cell receptor beta chains share one sample of origin, sequenced in a study of Ad26.COV2.S vaccination and SARS-CoV-2 variants. Treatment meaning: some 19 received Ad26.COV2.S at low or high dose, single or two shots; 5 received placebo; per-sample allocation not given. Sampling was performed 63 days after the first vaccine or placebo injection. Only in-frame clones appear in the TCRdb table, and some are missing; sequencing was by immunoSEQ multiplex PCR. The sample includes a few hundred thousand clones, approximately 89% of them seen just once. Here the sequenced sample was peripheral blood, taken in a trial of Ad26.COV2.S vaccine versus placebo. All receptors derive from a person aged 18-65 years who received the Ad26.COV2.S COVID-19 vaccine or a placebo.

The chain couples TRBV4-1 to TRBJ2-5; D perhaps matches TRBD1 (6 bases). From germline, CDR1 is MGHRA and CDR2 YSYEKL. Trimming shortened V by 3 bases and J by 5 bases, and 19 bases separated the two germline ends. The CDR3 runs to 16 residues. For the CDR3, the DNA is TGCGCCAGCAGCCATTTAGGGGGAACAGGCGGCGAGACCCAGTACTTC. It translates to CASSHLGGTGGETQYF.

This clone was detected a few times. CDR3 nucleotide sequence: TGTGCCAGCAGTTTGCGGGAGGGCTACGAGCAGTACTTC. It specifies CASSLREGYEQYF. This chain connects TRBV6-5 to TRBJ2-7; 9 nucleotides line up with TRBD2. CDR3 length equals 13 residues. V lost 4 bases, J lost 3 bases, and 1 base stayed unmatched. Germline CDR1 is MNHEY and CDR2 is SVGAGI.

The rearrangement joins TRBV15 to TRBJ2-2; D remains unclear. CDR3 length: 13 amino acids. Germline assignment: CDR1 LNHNV and CDR2 YYDKDF (reference sequence). Trimming cost V 4 bases and J 3 bases, with 6 bases left between them. The CDR3 loop is CATSIGYTGELFF. CDR3 sequence (DNA): TGTGCCACCAGCATAGGATACACCGGGGAGCTGTTTTTT.

V is TRBV4-3 and J is TRBJ2-2, with TRBD2 matching over 8 bases. The germline CDR1 and CDR2 sequences are LGHNA and YSLEER. Trimming cost V 4 bases and J 3 bases; bases outside gene matches: 7. The CDR3 runs to 16 residues. DNA for the CDR3: TGCGCCAGCAGCCCTGGGACTAGTAGGGACACCGGGGAGCTGTTTTTT. As protein: CASSPGTSRDTGELFF.

The chain recombines TRBV2 with TRBJ2-7; perhaps TRBD1 as D (5 bases). The CDR3 is 14 residues long. The germline gives CDR1 SNHLY, CDR2 FYNNEI. Trimming stripped 6 bases from V and 2 bases from J, with 14 bases between. The CDR3 loop is CASSPDRSAYEQYF. The DNA for the CDR3 is TGTGCCAGCAGCCCCGACAGATCAGCCTACGAGCAGTACTTC. Combining the CDR3 with reference TRBV2 and TRBJ2-7 gives the whole variable domain EPEVTQTPSHQVTQMGQEVILRCVPISNHLYFYWYRQILGQKVEFLVSFYNNEISEKSEIFDDQFSVERPDGSNFTLKIRSTKLEDSAMYFCASSPDRSAYEQYFGPGTRLTVT.

The chain links TRBV7-9 to TRBJ1-2, with a tentative D call TRBD1 (5 bases). The V end was cut by 7 bases, the J end by 0 bases, with 15 bases between. The CDR3 is 15 amino acids. Germline-derived CDR1 and CDR2 are SEHNR and FQNEAQ (reference sequence). For the CDR3, the DNA is TGTGCCAGCACCCCTTGGGGGGGATCTAACTATGGCTACACCTTC. This sequence encodes CASTPWGGSNYGYTF.

Comments on this clone: The same CDR3 can be traced to other DNA sequences in this sample. The gene calls are TRBV3-1 (or the pseudogene TRBV3-2) and TRBJ1-3; D is uncertain. V dropped 2 bases and J dropped 0 bases, with 5 bases sitting between them. CDR3 length: 14 amino acids. Germline assignment: CDR1 LGHDT and CDR2 YNNKEL (reference sequence). The CDR3 here is CASSQRSSGNTIYF. In nucleotides, the CDR3 is TGTGCCAGCAGCCAACGCAGCTCTGGAAACACCATATATTTT.

The CDR3 protein is CASTMGGEGQPQHF. The CDR3 DNA sequence: TGTGCCAGCACGATGGGCGGGGAAGGGCAGCCCCAGCATTTT. J is TRBJ1-5 and V is TRBV18; no clear D gene. The CDR3 consists of 14 residues. Looked up from germline, CDR1 is KGHSH and CDR2 is LQKENI. Trimming removed 8 bases at V and 7 bases at J, with 18 bases between.

This chain joins TRBV7-9 and TRBJ1-6, with D hard to call. Per the germline V gene, CDR1 is SEHNR and CDR2 is FQNEAQ (reference sequence). V was clipped by 0 bases and J by 8 bases, with 8 bases between them. The CDR3 is 14 residues long. In DNA form, the CDR3 reads TGTGCCAGCAGCTTAGCGAGAGCAGATTCACCCCTCCACTTT. Translation gives CASSLARADSPLHF. Complete variable domain (other parts from reference TRBV7-9 and TRBJ1-6): DTGVSQNPRHKITKRGQNVTFRCDPISEHNRLYWYRQTLGQGPEFLTYFQNEAQLEKSRLLSDRFSAERPKGSFSTLEIQRTEQGDSAMYLCASSLARADSPLHFGNGTRLTVT.